One and the same sample provided the 12 T cell receptor beta chains below, sequenced in a study of blood T cells in healthy people across ages. The use of a sample-barcoded 5' primer and a J-beta primer mix characterized a second PCR of 7 to 11 cycles. MiXCR was run by TCRdb on the 5' RACE reads, yielding one entry per CDR3 protein. The profile shows 780,000 or so distinct CDR3 sequences, around three fifths of them singletons. The sequencing sample was made of blood. These TCRs come from a man in his forties in good health.

This chain links TRBV12-3 or TRBV12-4 with TRBJ2-7; TRBD1 matches 9 bases. The CDR3 is 15 residues long. The junction had 4 bases not matched to a gene; V was cut back by 2 bases and J by 2 bases. CDR3 sequence reads: CASSLFGTGPYEQYF. The CDR3 bases are TGTGCCAGCAGTTTATTCGGGACAGGGCCCTACGAGCAGTACTTC.

In nucleotides, the CDR3 is TGTGCCAGCAGCTCGGACAGCGCGGAGCAGTACTTC. Translated: CASSSDSAEQYF. The chain links TRBV7-9 to TRBJ2-5; possibly TRBD1 for D (6 bases). The CDR3 loop spans 12 amino acids. V was trimmed by 4 bases and J by 11 bases, leaving 14 bases between them. Germline lookup yields CDR1 SEHNR and CDR2 FQNEAQ (reference sequence).

This clonotype was observed many times. V usage is TRBV20-1 and J usage is TRBJ1-2; D perhaps matches TRBD1 (5 bases). This CDR3 has 18 amino acids. Deletions cut 5 bases from V and 2 bases from J, with 27 bases between. In germline, CDR1 is DFQATT, CDR2 SNEGSKA (reference sequence). CDR3 loop: CSAGFKGSRRDLNYGYTF. CDR3 bases: TGCAGTGCTGGCTTCAAGGGGTCGAGAAGGGACCTGAACTATGGCTACACCTTC.

The table lists this clonotype with a few counts. The chain recombines TRBV29-1 with TRBJ2-3, with D maybe TRBD1 (6 bases). Germline loops: CDR1 SQVTM, CDR2 ANQGSEA. The CDR3 runs to 14 residues. Trimming removed 7 bases at V and 0 bases at J, with 14 bases between. CDR3 sequence: CSAARQGSTDTQYF. CDR3 sequence (DNA): TGCAGCGCCGCACGGCAGGGGAGCACAGATACGCAGTATTTT.

The V and J genes are TRBV7-9 and TRBJ1-4, with a possible D match to TRBD1 (5 bases). The germline V gene has CDR1 SEHNR and CDR2 FQNEAQ (reference sequence). The CDR3 length is 16 residues. The V end lost 1 base, the J end lost 4 bases, and 13 bases lay between the germline ends. The CDR3 DNA is TGTGCCAGCAGCTTAGGGAGATACAGGAGTAATGAAAAACTGTTTTTT. It specifies CASSLGRYRSNEKLFF.

This clonotype has more than one count but fewer than ten. The gene calls are TRBV7-2 and TRBJ2-7; TRBD2 might be the D (6 bases). V lost 1 base to trimming and J lost 6 bases, with 13 bases between them. The CDR3 loop spans 14 amino acids. Per the germline V gene, CDR1 is SGHTA and CDR2 is FQGNSA. The CDR3 here is CASSLGRAGFEQYF. The DNA for the CDR3 is TGTGCCAGCAGCTTAGGGAGGGCCGGGTTCGAGCAGTACTTC.

The chain has TRBV20-1 and TRBJ2-1; the match to TRBD2 covers 7 bases. The J call may be incorrect, as the DNA end agrees better with TRBJ2-7. Germline V gives CDR1 DFQATT, CDR2 SNEGSKA (reference sequence). This CDR3 contains 13 residues. CDR3 nucleotides: TGCAGTGCCCACACCGGGACTACAATTGAGCAGTACTTC. Translation gives CSAHTGTTIEQYF.

This clonotype was detected ten times or more. This may be a read error, as it is one base from a much larger clone. This chain connects TRBV5-1 to TRBJ2-7; a possible D gene is TRBD2 (5 bases). V lost 5 bases, J lost 7 bases, and 13 bases lay in between. In germline, CDR1 is SGHRS, CDR2 YFSETQ. This CDR3 comprises 12 residues. Written as DNA, the CDR3 is TGCGCCAGCAGGATCGAGGGAAATGAGCAGTACTTC. Translation gives CASRIEGNEQYF.

Only a few counts were recorded for this clonotype. The chain has TRBV7-9 and TRBJ2-4; the D call may be TRBD1 or TRBD2 (5 bases each). V shed 6 bases and J shed 11 bases, with 11 bases lying between them. The CDR3 is 11 residues long. Germline-derived CDR1 and CDR2 are SEHNR and FQNEAQ (reference sequence). CDR3 protein: CASSSPGLQYF. DNA of the CDR3: TGTGCCAGCAGTTCCCCGGGACTTCAGTACTTC. The variable domain in full, completed from reference TRBV7-9 and TRBJ2-4, reads DTGVSQNPRHKITKRGQNVTFRCDPISEHNRLYWYRQTLGQGPEFLTYFQNEAQLEKSRLLSDRFSAERPKGSFSTLEIQRTEQGDSAMYLCASSSPGLQYFGAGTRLSVL.

Comments on this clonotype: A much larger clone sits a single nucleotide away, making a read error possible. The chain uses TRBV12-3 or TRBV12-4 and TRBJ1-2; D gene uncertain. This CDR3 has 13 amino acids. Trimming took off 2 bases at V and 4 bases at J, with 8 bases between the two ends. The CDR3 nucleotides read TGTGCCAGCAGTTTAAACAGACTCTATGGCTACACCTTC. Translated: CASSLNRLYGYTF.

The CDR3 sequence: CASSPWTGIGNEQFF. The CDR3, as DNA: TGTGCCAGCAGCCCATGGACAGGGATAGGAAATGAGCAGTTCTTC. The chain has TRBV3-1 and TRBJ2-1, with 8 bases lining up with TRBD1. The CDR3 is 15 amino acids. V lost 4 bases to trimming and J lost 7 bases; unmatched junction nucleotides: 9. Germline V CDR1 and CDR2: LGHDT, YNNKEL (reference sequence).

The table lists this clonotype with a few counts. The chain uses TRBV6-1 and TRBJ2-7; D not certain. The CDR3 extends over 14 amino acids. Germline CDR1 and CDR2: MNHNS and SASEGT. Trimming left V 5 bases short and J 3 bases short, with 14 bases between. CDR3: CASSSTTDGYEQYF. CDR3 nucleotide sequence: TGTGCCAGCAGTTCAACTACAGATGGCTACGAGCAGTACTTC.